This T cell receptor beta chain was captured by sequencing in a study of T-cell memory formation after mild COVID-19. The wider study: Each donor largely had its own TCR clusters. Study outcomes and limitations: Cross-reactive memory seemingly joined, as some responding clones were found in pre-infection memory. The study found balanced CD4/CD8 in clones contracting day 15 to 85 and a CD4+ lean in later expanders.

Per the germline V gene, CDR1 is LGHDT and CDR2 is YNNKEL (reference sequence). The junction had 8 bases not matched to a gene; V was cut back by 1 base and J by 5 bases. This CDR3 has 16 amino acids. Employing constant-segment primers, 5'RACE generated TCR alpha and TCR beta cDNA libraries bearing sample barcodes and UMIs. TCRdb reprocessed the 5' RACE reads via MiXCR and lists one record per CDR3 protein. The top ten clones hold roughly 23% of a sample with around 320,000 distinct CDR3 sequences, roughly an eighth of them seen once. The sample holds a few counts of this clonotype. What it binds is unknown.

The origin of this receptor is a man aged 18 to 30 who had mild COVID-19 (a few samples of this study predate the infection). Cell type and time point are not known. Sequences were obtained from PBMCs or a T cell subset sorted from them (not recorded which). The rearrangement uses TRBV3-1 and TRBJ2-5; 9 nucleotides align to TRBD2. The CDR3 loop is CASSQGVGLAGETQYF. The CDR3 DNA is TGTGCCAGCAGCCAAGGGGTGGGACTAGCCGGGGAGACCCAGTACTTC.